The rows below give T cell receptor beta chains drawn from one sample of a study of blood T cell repertoires in COVID-19. Some clones are missing from TCRdb's copy, which holds only in-frame ones; the method was immunoSEQ multiplex PCR. Among about 400,000 clones listed, 85% to 90% were seen once. The sequencing input was PBMCs or T cells enriched from blood (not recorded which). These receptors came from a woman younger than 45 who had recovered from COVID-19. CDR3s include the opening cysteine and the closing phenylalanine or tryptophan.

TRBJ1-1 TRBV6-5 CASRWAVAFF
TRBJ1-5 TRBV7-8 CASSLVSGHFSNQPQHF
TRBJ2-2 TRBV27 CASSLSGGNLYTGELFF
TRBJ1-1 TRBV28 CASSSRGVGTEAFF
TRBJ1-2 TRBV28 CASSLLQGWGYTF
TRBJ1-5 TRBV4-1 CASSQDRVNQPQHF
TRBJ1-2 TRBV2 CASSVKLANYGYTF
TRBJ2-7 TRBV6-5 CASRPLTGLPYEQYF
TRBJ1-2 TRBV30 CAWSPIGVGDGYTF
TRBJ2-7 TRBV15 CATSRGQDPYEQYF
TRBJ1-2 TRBV7-9 CASSGADRDPKRYGYTF
TRBJ1-4 TRBV12-3/TRBV12-4 CASSWENEKLFF
TRBJ1-2 TRBV7-2 CASSIHRDSPLDGYTF
TRBJ2-7 TRBV9 CASSAGLAGSYEQYF
TRBJ2-1 TRBV12-3/TRBV12-4 CASRTGTHNEQFF
TRBJ1-5 TRBV18 CASSPTGGNQPQHF